The 5 T cell receptor beta chains in this list originate from one sample, sequenced in a study of control samples from healthy donors and cancer patients. Clones were sequenced by immunoSEQ multiplex PCR, and TCRdb holds only the in-frame ones, with some missing. The sample has roughly 100,000 clones, 90% to 95% seen once; the top ten hold 2% to 2.5%. Sequenced: blood. Receptor source: a woman aged 18 to 35 in good health.

CDR3: CASSIYGRPDTQYF. The CDR3 coding sequence is TGTGCCAGTAGTATATACGGCAGACCAGATACGCAGTATTTT. The chain employs TRBV19 and TRBJ2-3; D gene ambiguous. There are 14 residues in the CDR3. Germline CDR1 and CDR2: LNHDA and SQIVND (reference sequence). V lost 2 bases and J 4 bases, leaving 10 bases between the germline ends.

CDR3 residues: CASSFGGPWDSPLHF. CDR3 sequence (DNA): TGTGCCAGCAGTTTCGGGGGTCCTTGGGATTCACCCCTCCACTTT. The chain links TRBV6-2 or TRBV6-3 to TRBJ1-6; tentatively, D is TRBD1 (5 bases). The CDR3 totals 15 residues. With 4 bases removed from V and 8 bases from J, the gap between germline ends came to 15 bases. Germline CDR1 MNHEY, CDR2 SVGEGT.

The DNA of the CDR3 is TGTGCCAGCAGTGCCGGCAGGGGACGGTATTTT. This encodes CASSAGRGRYF. V gene TRBV2 combines with J gene TRBJ2-3, with D tentatively TRBD1 (6 bases). The CDR3 runs 11 residues. Germline V gene data show CDR1 as SNHLY and CDR2 as FYNNEI. V lost 4 bases and J lost 14, with 13 bases in between.

CDR3 coding DNA: TGTGCCAGCAGCTCACTAGCGGCCTACGAGCAGTACTTC. It codes for CASSSLAAYEQYF. This sequence joins TRBV7-2 and TRBJ2-7; 8 nucleotides match TRBD2. V was pared by 4 bases and J by 2 bases, with 1 base of the junction left unmatched. Germline V gene sequence: CDR1 SGHTA, CDR2 FQGNSA. This CDR3 comprises 13 residues. The variable domain in full, completed from reference TRBV7-2 and TRBJ2-7, reads GAGVSQSPSNKVTEKGKDVELRCDPISGHTALYWYRQSLGQGLEFLIYFQGNSAPDKSGLPSDRFSAERTGGSVSTLTIQRTQQEDSAVYLCASSSLAAYEQYFGPGTRLTVT.

This chain joins TRBV6-1 and TRBJ2-1; 13 bases fit TRBD2. This CDR3 comprises 15 residues. Germline assignment: CDR1 MNHNS and CDR2 SASEGT. V lost 3 bases to trimming and J lost 10 bases; unmatched junction nucleotides: 6. CDR3 sequence: CASSERTSGGDEQFF. DNA for the CDR3: TGTGCCAGCAGTGAGCGGACTAGCGGGGGAGACGAGCAGTTCTTC.